This T cell receptor beta chain was captured by sequencing in a study of early T cells in non-severe SARS-CoV-2 infection. CDR3 length: 15 amino acids. V lost 0 bases to trimming and J lost 3 bases, with 12 bases between them. The V gene's germline CDR1 is GTSNPN and CDR2 SVGIG (reference sequence). This clonotype was detected a few times. Unique molecular identifiers were added to individual cDNA molecules. MiXCR, applied by TCRdb to the 5' RACE reads, yields one record per CDR3 protein. The sample has tens of thousands of distinct CDR3 sequences, around 12% seen once. The receptor comes from an adult who was a healthcare worker with PCR-confirmed SARS-CoV-2 infection or an uninfected control (not recorded which). V and J are TRBV30 and TRBJ1-5; D unresolved. Sequenced material: whole blood. CDR3 nucleotide sequence: TGTGCCTGGAGTGTACTTGGAACAGTCAATCAGCCCCAGCATTTT. This gives the protein CAWSVLGTVNQPQHF.